Presented here are 26 T cell receptor beta chains from one specimen sequenced in a study of vaccination and CD4 T cells after COVID-19. Described time point: late sampling 161 to 241 days after vaccination in a few convalescent patients. A single record per CDR3 protein comes from TCRdb applying MiXCR to the PCR reads. The profile covers 25,000 to 30,000 distinct CDR3 sequences, with 50% appearing a single time and approximately 6% taken by the ten largest. The specimen was CD4+ T cells from blood, collected about 7 months after SARS-CoV-2 vaccination. The receptors were gathered from a human donor who had recovered from COVID-19.

The sample holds a few counts of this clonotype. The chain carries TRBV21-1 and TRBJ1-4. TRBV21-1 is termed a pseudogene. This CDR3 has 11 amino acids. The CDR3 DNA is TGTGCCAGCAGTAGTCGTGAAAAACTGTTTTTT. The encoded protein is CASSSREKLFF.

This clonotype was seen more than once but under ten times. This rearrangement joins TRBV6-1 to TRBJ2-3; D may be TRBD1 or TRBD2 (5 bases each). The CDR3 extends over 13 amino acids. V was shortened by 6 bases and J by 0 bases, with 7 bases between the two germline ends. Germline V gene sequence: CDR1 MNHNS, CDR2 SASEGT. The CDR3 DNA reads TGTGCCAGCAGGAGGGACAGCACAGATACGCAGTATTTT. This gives the protein CASRRDSTDTQYF.

This chain links TRBV6-1 with TRBJ2-2; D remains unclear. CDR1 and CDR2 (germline): MNHNS, SASEGT. The germline V and J ends were trimmed by 8 bases and 0 bases, with 13 bases remaining between them. The length of the CDR3 is 15 residues. The CDR3, as DNA: TGTGCCAGCTCCCCTATGGGGACGAACACCGGGGAGCTGTTTTTT. It is translated as CASSPMGTNTGELFF.

The chain couples TRBV7-8 to TRBJ2-5; no reliable D call. Germline V gene sequence: CDR1 SGHVS, CDR2 FQNEAQ. The CDR3 is 14 amino acids. V dropped 2 bases and J dropped 1 base, with 8 bases sitting between them. The DNA for the CDR3 is TGTGCCAGCAGCTTAATCGGAACCCAAGAGACCCAGTACTTC. This encodes CASSLIGTQETQYF.

The chain carries TRBV7-2 and TRBJ2-5; D gene unclear. The CDR3 contains 13 residues. Germline CDR1 SGHTA, CDR2 FQGNSA. V lost 5 bases and J lost 4, with 11 bases in between. The CDR3 region has the DNA TGTGCCAGCAGCCCGCGAATGCGAGAGACCCAGTACTTC. Its translation is CASSPRMRETQYF.

The chain links TRBV15 to TRBJ1-5, with D uncertain. Deletions cut 0 bases from V and 7 bases from J, with 10 bases between. This CDR3 is built from 14 residues. Germline CDR1 reads LNHNV; CDR2 reads YYDKDF (reference sequence). CDR3 nucleotide sequence: TGTGCCACCAGCAGAGATAAAACGGACCAGCCCCAGCATTTT. Protein sequence: CATSRDKTDQPQHF.

This clonotype was observed a few times. V gene TRBV15 combines with J gene TRBJ2-5; 13 bases match TRBD2. The CDR3 totals 16 residues. CDR1 and CDR2 (germline): LNHNV, YYDKDF (reference sequence). With 1 base clipped from V and 5 bases from J, the junction kept 4 bases outside the gene matches. CDR3 protein: CATSRGLAGGKETQYF. In DNA, the CDR3 is TGTGCCACCAGCAGAGGACTAGCGGGGGGCAAGGAGACCCAGTACTTC.

The V gene is TRBV27, the J gene TRBJ2-7; no definite D call. The CDR3 has 12 residues. The V gene lost 4 bases and the J gene lost 3 bases, with 7 bases spanning the gap. CDR1 and CDR2 from the germline V gene are MNHEY and SMNVEV (reference sequence). The CDR3 here is CASSWPGYEQYF. Written as DNA, the CDR3 is TGTGCCAGCAGTTGGCCAGGCTACGAGCAGTACTTC.

Only a few counts were recorded for this clonotype. The chain uses TRBV7-3 and TRBJ2-2, with D hard to call. The CDR3 contains 13 residues. Per germline, CDR1 SGHTA and CDR2 FQGTGA. V lost 5 bases to trimming and J lost 6 bases, with 10 bases between them. The CDR3 DNA sequence: TGTGCCAGCAGCACCCGTTCGGCCGGGGAGCTGTTTTTT. The encoded protein is CASSTRSAGELFF.

This chain joins TRBV6-2 or TRBV6-3 and TRBJ2-5; TRBD1 is a possible D gene (6 bases). In germline, CDR1 is MNHEY, CDR2 SVGEGT. Trimming took 2 bases from V and 5 from J, leaving 12 bases between them. CDR3 length: 14 amino acids. The DNA for the CDR3 is TGTGCCAGCAGTTACGGGACAATTCGGGAGACCCAGTACTTC. Its protein is CASSYGTIRETQYF.

The rearrangement uses TRBV27 and TRBJ2-1; D might be TRBD2 (6 bases). The CDR3 extends over 14 amino acids. Germline CDR1 reads MNHEY; CDR2 reads SMNVEV (reference sequence). V shed 0 bases and J shed 4 bases, with 7 bases lying between them. In nucleotides, the CDR3 is TGTGCCAGCAGTTTATCCGGGACTTACAATGAGCAGTTCTTC. This sequence encodes CASSLSGTYNEQFF.

In this sample, this clonotype turned up a few times. The chain employs TRBV7-9 and TRBJ2-1; D may be TRBD2 (5 bases). CDR1 and CDR2 (germline): SEHNR, FQNEAQ (reference sequence). The CDR3 extends over 13 amino acids. The V and J ends lost 1 base and 4 bases respectively, with 5 bases between them. The CDR3: CASSLVAYNEQFF. For the CDR3, the DNA is TGTGCCAGCAGCTTAGTAGCGTACAATGAGCAGTTCTTC. The whole variable domain, remainder taken from reference TRBV7-9 and TRBJ2-1, is DTGVSQNPRHKITKRGQNVTFRCDPISEHNRLYWYRQTLGQGPEFLTYFQNEAQLEKSRLLSDRFSAERPKGSFSTLEIQRTEQGDSAMYLCASSLVAYNEQFFGPGTRLTVL.

The genes are TRBV7-9 and TRBJ2-1, with D possibly being TRBD1 or TRBD2 (6 bases each). Germline CDR1 reads SEHNR; CDR2 reads FQNEAQ (reference sequence). CDR3 length: 14 amino acids. The ends were cut back, 10 bases at V and 7 bases at J, with 20 bases in the middle. The CDR3 sequence: CANLPWGAGNEQFF. DNA of the CDR3: TGTGCCAACCTACCGTGGGGGGCGGGTAATGAGCAGTTCTTC.

The chain employs TRBV6-1 and TRBJ2-7; 12 nucleotides line up with TRBD2. The V and J ends lost 4 bases and 0 bases, in that order; junction bases with no gene match: 1. The germline gives CDR1 MNHNS, CDR2 SASEGT. The CDR3 spans 15 residues. The CDR3 loop is CASSVTSGSSYEQYF. CDR3 nucleotides: TGTGCCAGCAGTGTGACTAGCGGGAGCTCCTACGAGCAGTACTTC.

This rearrangement joins TRBV7-9 to TRBJ2-6; the match to TRBD1 covers 8 bases. Germline loops: CDR1 SEHNR, CDR2 FQNEAQ (reference sequence). The V segment lost 2 bases and the J segment 0 bases; nucleotides outside the gene matches: 3. This CDR3 is built from 17 residues. Here the CDR3 DNA reads TGTGCCAGCAGCTTACAGGGGGCCCGCTCTGGGGCCAACGTCCTGACTTTC. Encoded protein: CASSLQGARSGANVLTF.

The chain recombines TRBV2 with TRBJ1-1; no firm D call. CDR3 length: 13 residues. V lost 6 bases to trimming and J lost 4 bases, with 12 bases between them. CDR1 and CDR2 from the germline V gene are SNHLY and FYNNEI. This CDR3 is CASSKMYGTEAFF. The CDR3 nucleotides are TGTGCCAGCAGCAAGATGTACGGCACTGAAGCTTTCTTT.

This rearrangement joins TRBV7-2 to TRBJ2-3; 9 positions match TRBD1. This CDR3 contains 15 residues. Germline CDR1 reads SGHTA; CDR2 reads FQGNSA. Germline trimming cut 1 base from V and 3 bases from J; bases unmatched to any gene: 2. CDR3 sequence: CTSSLVGQGTDTQYF. CDR3 nucleotide sequence: TGTACCAGCAGCTTAGTTGGACAGGGGACAGATACGCAGTATTTT.

CDR3 amino acids: CASSLGREYGNEQFF. The DNA of the CDR3 is TGTGCCAGCAGCTTAGGCCGGGAGTATGGCAATGAGCAGTTCTTC. The gene calls are TRBV7-2 and TRBJ2-1; D possibly corresponds to TRBD2 (6 bases). V was pared by 1 base and J by 6 bases, with 13 bases between. CDR3 length equals 15 residues. CDR1 is SGHTA, CDR2 FQGNSA, per germline.

The V gene is TRBV19, the J gene TRBJ1-5; D gene uncertain. CDR3 length: 15 amino acids. V was shortened by 7 bases and J by 2 bases, with 15 bases between the two germline ends. Germline V gene lookup returns CDR1 LNHDA and CDR2 SQIVND (reference sequence). The CDR3 region is CASTPFGEGNQPQHF. In nucleotides, the CDR3 is TGTGCCAGTACTCCCTTCGGGGAGGGCAATCAGCCCCAGCATTTT.

The V and J genes are TRBV10-3 and TRBJ1-2; possibly TRBD1 for D (5 bases). The CDR3 extends over 14 amino acids. Trimming cost V 6 bases and J 2 bases, with 13 bases left between them. CDR1 and CDR2 from the germline V gene are ENHRY and SYGVKD. The CDR3 spells CAISRVGVNYGYTF. The CDR3 DNA reads TGTGCCATCAGCAGGGTGGGGGTAAACTATGGCTACACCTTC.

J is TRBJ1-5 and V is TRBV4-3; D unresolved. Trimming left V 0 bases short and J 7 bases short, with 7 bases between. This CDR3 is built from 13 residues. Germline V lookup: CDR1 LGHNA, CDR2 YSLEER. CDR3 in DNA: TGCGCCAGCAGCCAAGATCGAGGGCAGCCCCAGCATTTT. This sequence encodes CASSQDRGQPQHF.

This clonotype was observed a few times. The chain links TRBV6-4 to TRBJ2-3, with unresolved D. V shed 2 bases and J shed 1 base, with 4 bases lying between them. The germline gives CDR1 MRHNA, CDR2 SNTAGT. The CDR3 extends over 13 amino acids. CDR3 coding DNA: TGTGCCAGCAGTGACCACGGCACAGATACGCAGTATTTT. It specifies CASSDHGTDTQYF.

In this sample, this clonotype turned up a few times. J is TRBJ2-5 and V is TRBV4-1; 10 bases match TRBD2. The CDR3 consists of 16 residues. From germline, CDR1 is MGHRA and CDR2 YSYEKL. J lost 5 bases, V lost 1 base, and 7 bases had no gene match. The CDR3 protein is CASSQGSGRAGETQYF. DNA of the CDR3: TGCGCCAGCAGCCAAGGGAGCGGGAGGGCCGGGGAGACCCAGTACTTC.

Regarding this clonotype: A junction end diverges from the germline sequence, so it may reflect a read error. The rearrangement links TRBV19 to TRBJ2-1; D not resolved. There are 15 residues in the CDR3. The V gene's germline CDR1 is LNHDA and CDR2 SQIVND (reference sequence). The CDR3 nucleotides are TGTGCCAGTAGTATGGTTCGAGGATCCTACAATGAGCAGTCCTTC. Protein product: CASSMVRGSYNEQSF.

The chain combines TRBV6-1 with TRBJ2-1; D possibly uses TRBD1 or TRBD2 (5 bases each). CDR1 is MNHNS, CDR2 SASEGT, per germline. The CDR3 extends over 12 amino acids. Trimming left V 1 base short and J 15 bases short, with 13 bases between. This chain's CDR3 is CASSEVWGSGFF. CDR3 in DNA: TGTGCCAGCAGTGAAGTGTGGGGGAGTGGGTTCTTC.

This clonotype was found a few times. The chain couples TRBV27 to TRBJ2-7, with 9 bases identical to TRBD2. From germline, CDR1 is MNHEY and CDR2 SMNVEV (reference sequence). The CDR3 covers 15 residues. The V and J ends lost 6 bases and 4 bases, in that order; junction bases with no gene match: 10. CDR3 nucleotide sequence: TGTGCCAGCAGCCCCTTTGCGGGGGGGGAATACGAGCAGTACTTC. It translates to CASSPFAGGEYEQYF.